Presented here are 21 T cell receptor beta chains from one specimen sequenced in a study of CD8 T cells in Susac syndrome. Random hexamers served to reverse transcribe roughly 0.45 to 1 ug RNA. TCRdb re-analysed the immunoSEQ multiplex PCR reads in MiXCR, keeping a single row per CDR3 protein. The sample shows a few hundred thousand distinct CDR3 sequences, 75% to 90% of them seen only once. The material sequenced was CD8+ T cells from PBMCs. The receptors here all came from a human donor with multiple sclerosis.

This chain connects TRBV6-1 to TRBJ2-1, with D unclear. The V end lost 6 bases, the J end lost 0 bases, and 15 bases lay between the germline ends. Germline V gene sequence: CDR1 MNHNS, CDR2 SASEGT. The CDR3 is made up of 16 amino acids. CDR3 amino acids: CASSQLGGTSYNEQFF. CDR3 bases: TGTGCCAGCAGCCAACTCGGCGGAACCTCCTACAATGAGCAGTTCTTC.

This clonotype was recorded only once. The V gene is TRBV27, the J gene TRBJ2-5, with a weak D call TRBD1 (6 bases). The germline V and J ends were trimmed by 2 bases and 3 bases, with 10 bases remaining between them. Germline V gene sequence: CDR1 MNHEY, CDR2 SMNVEV (reference sequence). This CDR3 comprises 14 residues. CDR3 bases: TGTGCCAGCAGTTTAGAGGGGGAAGAAGAGACCCAGTACTTC. It encodes CASSLEGEEETQYF.

The rearrangement joins TRBV7-9 to TRBJ1-1, with 7 positions matching TRBD1. CDR1 is SEHNR and CDR2 is FQNEAQ in the germline V gene (reference sequence). J lost 3 bases, V lost 3 bases, and 4 bases had no gene match. The CDR3 spans 14 residues. This CDR3 is CASSLAQGHTEAFF. Written as DNA, the CDR3 is TGTGCCAGCAGCTTGGCACAGGGGCACACTGAAGCTTTCTTT.

V usage is TRBV5-1 and J usage is TRBJ2-2, with 7 bases lining up with TRBD2. V shed 5 bases and J 5 bases; nucleotides not matched to a gene: 6. Germline CDR1 reads SGHRS; CDR2 reads YFSETQ. There are 14 residues in the CDR3. CDR3 amino acids: CASSNAGVTGELFF. CDR3 DNA sequence: TGCGCCAGCAGTAACGCGGGAGTTACCGGGGAGCTGTTTTTT.

The V and J genes are TRBV5-5 and TRBJ1-4, with unresolved D. V was clipped by 2 bases and J by 2 bases, with 13 bases between them. This CDR3 has 16 amino acids. The germline V gene encodes CDR1 SGHKS and CDR2 YYEKEE (reference sequence). CDR3 region: CASSFGVTETNEKLFF. CDR3 coding DNA: TGTGCCAGCAGCTTTGGCGTAACAGAGACTAATGAAAAACTGTTTTTT.

The chain combines TRBV7-9 with TRBJ2-7; 7 nucleotides match TRBD1. This CDR3 has 13 residues. V shed 5 bases and J 5 bases; nucleotides not matched to a gene: 6. Germline V gene data show CDR1 as SEHNR and CDR2 as FQNEAQ (reference sequence). The DNA of the CDR3 is TGTGCCAGCAGCCGAGACAGGGATCACGAGCAGTACTTC. Protein sequence: CASSRDRDHEQYF. Filled out from reference TRBV7-9 and TRBJ2-7, the complete variable domain reads DTGVSQNPRHKITKRGQNVTFRCDPISEHNRLYWYRQTLGQGPEFLTYFQNEAQLEKSRLLSDRFSAERPKGSFSTLEIQRTEQGDSAMYLCASSRDRDHEQYFGPGTRLTVT.

V gene TRBV5-1 combines with J gene TRBJ2-3, with a tentative D call TRBD2 (5 bases). This CDR3 is 16 amino acids long. The germline V and J ends were trimmed by 2 bases and 2 bases, with 15 bases remaining between them. Looked up from germline, CDR1 is SGHRS and CDR2 is YFSETQ. CDR3 DNA sequence: TGCGCCAGCAGCTTTTATCTCGGCGGGCTCACAGATACGCAGTATTTT. It codes for CASSFYLGGLTDTQYF.

This clonotype came up once. The chain couples TRBV29-1 to TRBJ2-7, with D unresolved. V was clipped by 7 bases and J by 2 bases, with 12 bases between them. There are 12 residues in the CDR3. CDR1 is SQVTM, CDR2 ANQGSEA, per germline. The CDR3 DNA sequence: TGCAGCGCGACCAAACAGCCCTACGAGCAGTACTTC. Protein: CSATKQPYEQYF.

The rearrangement joins TRBV4-1 to TRBJ1-1; no reliable D call. V lost 4 bases to trimming and J lost 1 base, with 10 bases between them. CDR1 MGHRA and CDR2 YSYEKL come from the germline V gene. The CDR3 sequence is 14 residues long. CDR3 sequence: CASSPSEGNTEAFF. In DNA, the CDR3 is TGCGCCAGCAGCCCTTCGGAGGGGAACACTGAAGCTTTCTTT.

The chain is built from TRBV7-9 and TRBJ1-1, with D maybe TRBD1 (6 bases). The V and J ends lost 5 bases and 5 bases respectively, with 12 bases between them. Germline assignment: CDR1 SEHNR and CDR2 FQNEAQ (reference sequence). CDR3 length: 13 residues. As DNA, the CDR3 is TGTGCCAGCAGCGAGTCAGGGGCAACTGAAGCTTTCTTT. Residues: CASSESGATEAFF.

This chain joins TRBV29-1 and TRBJ2-3; TRBD2 aligns across 9 bases. Per germline, CDR1 SQVTM and CDR2 ANQGSEA. Unmatched junction bases numbered 8, after V lost 3 bases and J lost 1 base. The CDR3 covers 16 residues. The CDR3 nucleotides are TGCAGCGTTGACCCCTGGACTAGCGTGGGCACAGATACGCAGTATTTT. Its protein product is CSVDPWTSVGTDTQYF.

V usage is TRBV30 and J usage is TRBJ1-2, with D unclear. Trimming shortened V by 1 base and J by 6 bases, and 3 bases separated the two germline ends. The CDR3 length is 10 residues. Germline V CDR1 and CDR2: GTSNPN, SVGIG (reference sequence). CDR3 DNA sequence: TGTGCCTGGAGTGGGGATGGCTACACCTTC. This translates into CAWSGDGYTF.

The rearrangement joins TRBV7-6 to TRBJ2-1, with a tentative D call TRBD1 (5 bases). Germline CDR1 reads SGHVS; CDR2 reads FNYEAQ. The CDR3 has 14 amino acids. Trimming stripped 5 bases from V and 7 bases from J, with 15 bases between. The CDR3 reads CASSSDSYLNEQFF. The CDR3 region has the DNA TGTGCCAGCAGCAGCGACAGTTACCTTAATGAGCAGTTCTTC.

This clonotype turned up a few times. This chain links TRBV6-5 with TRBJ2-1, with 12 bases lining up with TRBD2. The V and J ends lost 4 bases and 3 bases, in that order; junction bases with no gene match: 4. Germline V gene lookup returns CDR1 MNHEY and CDR2 SVGAGI. The length of the CDR3 is 16 residues. The CDR3 loop is CASSSGLAGYYNEQFF. CDR3 bases: TGTGCCAGCAGTTCAGGACTAGCGGGGTACTACAATGAGCAGTTCTTC.

The chain combines TRBV5-4 with TRBJ1-3; tentatively, D is TRBD1 (6 bases). Trimming shortened V by 3 bases and J by 2 bases, and 9 bases separated the two germline ends. Germline V gene data show CDR1 as SGHNT and CDR2 as YYREEE (reference sequence). The CDR3 spans 14 residues. The CDR3 sequence is CASSSTGTGNTIYF. The CDR3 region has the DNA TGTGCCAGCAGCTCAACAGGGACTGGAAACACCATATATTTT.

This sequence joins TRBV7-9 and TRBJ2-2; the D is unclear. The germline V gene encodes CDR1 SEHNR and CDR2 FQNEAQ (reference sequence). The germline V and J ends were trimmed by 5 bases and 5 bases, with 12 bases remaining between them. The CDR3 totals 14 residues. The CDR3: CASSPDPRTGELFF. The CDR3 DNA reads as TGTGCCAGCAGCCCTGACCCCCGAACCGGGGAGCTGTTTTTT.

This clonotype was found a few times. The chain links TRBV5-4 to TRBJ2-5; D unclear. CDR1 is SGHNT and CDR2 is YYREEE in the germline V gene (reference sequence). The CDR3 has 14 residues. Trimming removed 0 bases from V and 3 bases from J, with 9 bases in between. CDR3 sequence (DNA): TGTGCCAGCAGCTTGGTTGGCTCCGAAGAGACCCAGTACTTC. It yields the protein CASSLVGSEETQYF.

The chain recombines TRBV5-1 with TRBJ1-2; D is undetermined. The V end was cut by 1 base, the J end by 6 bases, with 13 bases between. CDR3 length equals 14 residues. Germline V CDR1 and CDR2: SGHRS, YFSETQ. In nucleotides, the CDR3 is TGCGCCAGCAGCTTGCTGGCGGAGACGGATGGCTACACCTTC. Protein sequence: CASSLLAETDGYTF.

The chain joins TRBV27 to TRBJ1-1, with D maybe TRBD1 (6 bases). The CDR3 extends over 15 amino acids. V gave up 7 bases and J gave up 0 bases, with 15 bases separating them. Germline V gene sequence: CDR1 MNHEY, CDR2 SMNVEV (reference sequence). The CDR3 sequence: CASKWKGGVNTEAFF. CDR3 bases: TGTGCCAGCAAATGGAAGGGGGGGGTGAACACTGAAGCTTTCTTT.

The chain uses TRBV6-4 and TRBJ1-1, with 9 bases fitting TRBD1. The length of the CDR3 is 13 residues. Germline V CDR1 and CDR2: MRHNA, SNTAGT. V shed 9 bases and J 5 bases; nucleotides not matched to a gene: 7. CDR3 region: CASTSGTGTEAFF. Here the CDR3 DNA reads TGTGCCAGTACTTCCGGGACAGGGACTGAAGCTTTCTTT.

The chain recombines TRBV19 with TRBJ2-7, with D possibly being TRBD2 (6 bases). Between the trimmed V and J ends, which lost 7 bases and 2 bases, there was a span of 15 bases. The CDR3 contains 14 residues. CDR1 is LNHDA and CDR2 is SQIVND in the germline V gene (reference sequence). The chain's CDR3 is CASNPGTVTYEQYF. In DNA, the CDR3 is TGTGCCAGTAACCCCGGGACTGTAACCTACGAGCAGTACTTC.